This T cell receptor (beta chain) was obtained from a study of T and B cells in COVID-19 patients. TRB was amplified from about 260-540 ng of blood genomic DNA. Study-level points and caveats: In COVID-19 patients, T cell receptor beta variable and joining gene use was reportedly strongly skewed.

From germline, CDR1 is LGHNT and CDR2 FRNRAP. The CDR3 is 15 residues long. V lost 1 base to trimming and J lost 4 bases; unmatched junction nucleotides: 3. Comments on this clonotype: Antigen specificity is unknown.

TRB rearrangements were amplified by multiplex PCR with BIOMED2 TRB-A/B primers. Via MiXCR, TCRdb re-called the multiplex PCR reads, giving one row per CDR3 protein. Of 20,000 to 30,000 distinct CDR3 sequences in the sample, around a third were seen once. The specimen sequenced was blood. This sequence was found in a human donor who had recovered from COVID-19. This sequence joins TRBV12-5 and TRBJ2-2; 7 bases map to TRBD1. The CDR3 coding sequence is TGTGCTAGTGGTTTGGGACAGGGTGGCACCGGGGAGCTGTTTTTT. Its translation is CASGLGQGGTGELFF.